The rows below give T cell receptor beta chains drawn from one sample of a study of CD8 T cells in Susac syndrome. TCRdb recomputed calls from the immunoSEQ multiplex PCR reads with MiXCR, one row per CDR3 protein. Of 160,000 or so distinct CDR3 sequences in the sample, roughly 94% were seen once. The specimen sequenced was CD4+ T cells from PBMCs. Receptor source: a human donor with multiple sclerosis. Both conserved end residues are part of each CDR3. The D gene is left open where the match is weak. Only part of the rows carry a size: once, few, many, or a class if the clone is expanded.

. | TRBJ1-1 | TRBV11-2 | . | CASRTRNTEAFF | TGTGCCAGCAGGACAAGGAACACTGAAGCTTTCTTT
TRBD2 | TRBJ2-4 | TRBV19 | . | CASSPLAGIAKNIQYF | TGTGCCAGTAGTCCCCTAGCGGGAATAGCCAAAAACATTCAGTACTTC
. | TRBJ2-7 | TRBV11-2 | once | CASSLAQRSSYEQYF | TGTGCCAGCAGCTTAGCCCAGCGGTCCTCCTACGAGCAGTACTTC
TRBD1 | TRBJ2-7 | TRBV4-1 | . | CASSRQQGERNEQYF | TGCGCCAGCAGCCGACAACAGGGGGAACGGAACGAGCAGTACTTC
. | TRBJ2-5 | TRBV9 | once | CASSEGPQETQYF | TGTGCCAGCAGCGAGGGTCCCCAAGAGACCCAGTACTTC
TRBD2 | TRBJ2-1 | TRBV30 | . | CAWSVHSGLVGNEQFF | TGTGCCTGGAGTGTCCACTCGGGACTAGTCGGCAATGAGCAGTTCTTC
TRBD1 | TRBJ2-7 | TRBV7-9 | once | CAGVPRGSVSYEQYF | TGTGCCGGGGTCCCCAGGGGGTCTGTTTCCTACGAGCAGTACTTC
. | TRBJ1-2 | TRBV20-1 | . | CSAHHQASHYGYTF | TGCAGTGCTCACCACCAGGCGTCGCACTATGGCTACACCTTC
. | TRBJ2-5 | TRBV3-1 | . | CASRLTGETQYF | TGTGCCAGCAGATTAACCGGAGAGACCCAGTACTTC
. | TRBJ2-7 | TRBV20-1 | . | CSARTSRDASYEQYF | TGCAGTGCTAGAACATCGAGAGACGCCTCCTACGAGCAGTACTTC
. | TRBJ2-1 | TRBV29-1 | . | CSVEGGAGRSNEQFF | TGCAGCGTTGAAGGGGGGGCAGGTAGATCCAATGAGCAGTTCTTC
. | TRBJ2-7 | TRBV30 | few | CAWSAPWDITYEQYF | TGTGCCTGGAGTGCCCCCTGGGACATAACCTACGAGCAGTACTTC
. | TRBJ2-3 | TRBV11-2 | . | CASSSGGQPTDTQYF | TGTGCCAGCAGCTCCGGGGGACAACCCACAGATACGCAGTATTTT
. | TRBJ2-3 | TRBV30 | . | CAWNRVDTQYF | TGTGCCTGGAATCGGGTAGATACGCAGTATTTT
. | TRBJ2-7 | TRBV29-1 | once | CSARGGSGSYEQYF | TGCAGCGCTCGGGGTGGGTCCGGCTCCTACGAGCAGTACTTC
TRBD1 | TRBJ1-1 | TRBV9 | . | CASSLRTGSAEAFF | TGTGCCAGCAGCCTTCGGACAGGCTCGGCTGAAGCTTTCTTT
. | TRBJ1-1 | TRBV9 | few | CASSPQADTEAFF | TGTGCCAGCAGCCCCCAAGCGGACACTGAAGCTTTCTTT
TRBD1 | TRBJ1-2 | TRBV9 | . | CASSDDTGAAGYTF | TGTGCCAGCAGCGATGATACAGGGGCGGCCGGCTACACCTTC
. | TRBJ2-4 | TRBV10-3 | . | CAISEGIQNIQYF | TGTGCCATCAGTGAGGGGATCCAAAACATTCAGTACTTC
. | TRBJ2-6 | TRBV7-9 | once | CASKTRGANVLTF | TGTGCCAGCAAAACCCGGGGGGCCAACGTCCTGACTTTC
TRBD2 | TRBJ2-2 | TRBV29-1 | . | CSAGGTSGTGELFF | TGCAGCGCCGGGGGGACTAGCGGGACCGGGGAGCTGTTTTTT
TRBD1 | TRBJ2-5 | TRBV10-3 | . | CAISHLPHTGDQETQYF | TGTGCCATCAGTCATCTTCCTCATACAGGGGATCAAGAGACCCAGTACTTC
. | TRBJ1-2 | TRBV12-3/TRBV12-4 | . | CASSLGPGSYYGYTF | TGTGCCAGCAGTTTGGGTCCAGGAAGCTACTATGGCTACACCTTC
. | TRBJ1-2 | TRBV4-1 | . | CASSQGEGPIYGYTF | TGCGCCAGCAGCCAAGGGGAGGGCCCAATTTATGGCTACACCTTC
. | TRBJ1-1 | TRBV10-1 | . | CASYRKREVTEAFF | TGCGCCAGCTATCGTAAAAGGGAAGTCACTGAAGCTTTCTTT
. | TRBJ2-7 | TRBV7-2 | . | CASSLSGGKAYEQYF | TGTGCCAGCAGCTTATCGGGCGGTAAAGCCTACGAGCAGTACTTC
. | TRBJ2-1 | TRBV20-1 | . | CSARDQLAGSYNEQFF | TGCAGTGCTAGAGATCAATTAGCCGGGTCCTACAATGAGCAGTTCTTC
. | TRBJ1-4 | TRBV10-3 | . | CAISDRTTNEKLFF | TGTGCCATCAGTGACCGGACAACTAATGAAAAACTGTTTTTT
. | TRBJ1-5 | TRBV6-2/TRBV6-3 | . | CASSYSYGSGVGNQPQHF | TGTGCCAGCAGTTACTCCTATGGTAGCGGGGTAGGGAATCAGCCCCAGCATTTT
. | TRBJ1-3 | TRBV9 | . | CASSVFEGSTSGNTIYF | TGTGCCAGCAGCGTATTTGAAGGGTCTACGTCTGGAAACACCATATATTTT
. | TRBJ2-3 | TRBV20-1 | once | CSARGERQGRDTQYF | TGCAGTGCTAGGGGAGAGAGGCAGGGCCGAGATACGCAGTATTTT